These 16 T cell receptor beta chains came from one sample sequenced in a study of T cell repertoires in cytomegalovirus infection. From the reads, TCRdb called clonotypes with MiXCR, one entry per CDR3 protein. The sample has around 900,000 distinct CDR3 sequences; around 30% are singletons. Which antigens these TCRs recognize remains unknown. The sequencing used cultured CD8+ T cells from PBMCs, collected from culture after CMV antigen stimulation. These receptors were taken from a human donor in good health (CMV status not recorded). Some clones in this sample may be carry-over from other donors' samples.

DNA of the CDR3: TGTGCCAGCAGTTTTCGGACTAGCGGGGACCAAGGAAATGAGCAGTTCTTC. Protein: CASSFRTSGDQGNEQFF. The J gene is TRBJ2-1, the V gene TRBV6-5; TRBD2 matches at 12 bases. The CDR3 runs 17 residues. V shed 4 bases and J 7 bases; nucleotides not matched to a gene: 11. The V gene's germline CDR1 is MNHEY and CDR2 SVGAGI.

This chain joins TRBV27 and TRBJ2-3; D might be TRBD2 (7 bases). V lost 4 bases to trimming and J lost 6 bases, with 23 bases between them. CDR1 is MNHEY and CDR2 is SMNVEV in the germline V gene (reference sequence). This CDR3 comprises 17 residues. Here the CDR3 reads CASSSRGGALLVDTQYF. CDR3 in DNA: TGTGCCAGCAGTTCGAGGGGGGGGGCTCTCCTCGTCGATACGCAGTATTTT.

The chain uses TRBV9 and TRBJ2-6, with 9 positions matching TRBD1. V trimming: 6 bases; J trimming: 1 base; junction bases outside the gene matches: 8. CDR1 SGDLS and CDR2 YYNGEE come from the germline V gene. The CDR3 has 17 residues. This CDR3 is CASNGRDRDSGANVLTF. The CDR3 nucleotides are TGTGCCAGCAACGGCCGGGACAGGGATTCTGGGGCCAACGTCCTGACTTTC.

The V and J genes are TRBV5-6 and TRBJ1-4; D gene ambiguous. V was cut by 4 bases and J by 8 bases, with 9 bases left in between. Per germline, CDR1 SGHDT and CDR2 YYEEEE. The CDR3 extends over 12 amino acids. This CDR3 is CASSKAREKLFF. The CDR3 DNA reads as TGTGCCAGCAGCAAAGCACGGGAAAAACTGTTTTTT.

The CDR3 loop reads CASSPPGPRLFF. The CDR3, as DNA: TGTGCCAGCAGCCCACCGGGGCCCCGACTGTTTTTT. The chain links TRBV9 to TRBJ1-4; perhaps TRBD1 as D (5 bases). CDR1 SGDLS and CDR2 YYNGEE come from the germline V gene. V was shortened by 4 bases and J by 13 bases, with 14 bases between the two germline ends. This CDR3 spans 12 amino acids.

In this sample, this clonotype turned up a few times. The chain couples TRBV27 to TRBJ2-7; TRBD2 is a possible D gene (6 bases). Trimming removed 3 bases from V and 6 bases from J, with 12 bases in between. This CDR3 comprises 13 residues. CDR1 and CDR2 (germline): MNHEY, SMNVEV (reference sequence). Written as DNA, the CDR3 is TGTGCCAGCAGTTTTCAGGGAGGAGGCGAGCAGTACTTC. Amino acids: CASSFQGGGEQYF.

The chain links TRBV27 to TRBJ2-3; no definite D call. This CDR3 is built from 16 residues. Trimming took 4 bases from V and 6 from J, leaving 20 bases between them. The germline V gene encodes CDR1 MNHEY and CDR2 SMNVEV (reference sequence). The CDR3 region has the DNA TGTGCCAGCAGTTCCTACCCCCGGGCTTTGACGGATACGCAGTATTTT. It codes for CASSSYPRALTDTQYF.

The genes are TRBV28 and TRBJ2-4; 7 bases align to TRBD1. The germline gives CDR1 MDHEN, CDR2 SYDVKM. The CDR3 sequence is 15 residues long. Unmatched junction bases numbered 12, after V lost 5 bases and J lost 8 bases. The CDR3 here is CASSLDNRGLDIQYF. CDR3 sequence (DNA): TGTGCCAGCAGTCTCGATAACAGGGGATTGGACATTCAGTACTTC.

The V and J genes are TRBV5-1 and TRBJ2-7; 9 nucleotides agree with TRBD1. Germline loops: CDR1 SGHRS, CDR2 YFSETQ. CDR3 length equals 17 residues. CDR3 DNA sequence: TGCGCCAGCAGCTTGGACAGGGGGCCAACCAGCTCCTATGAGCAGTACGTC. Translated, it gives CASSLDRGPTSSYEQYV.

This clonotype was observed a few times. The rearrangement joins TRBV7-9 to TRBJ2-7; TRBD1 might be the D (5 bases). Trimming cost V 5 bases and J 3 bases, with 17 bases left between them. Germline V gene data show CDR1 as SEHNR and CDR2 as FQNEAQ (reference sequence). The CDR3 loop spans 15 amino acids. The CDR3 coding sequence is TGTGCCAGCAGCCAGGGATCAGGGCCCGTCTACGAGCAGTACGTC. As protein: CASSQGSGPVYEQYV.

This clonotype was detected only a few times. The chain is built from TRBV6-1 and TRBJ2-7; D is possibly TRBD2 (5 bases). Per the germline V gene, CDR1 is MNHNS and CDR2 is SASEGT. The CDR3 is made up of 15 amino acids. V was trimmed by 6 bases and J by 1 base, leaving 16 bases between them. CDR3 amino acids: CASSLGPLGSYEQYF. In DNA form, the CDR3 reads TGTGCCAGCAGCCTCGGGCCACTAGGATCCTACGAGCAGTACTTC.

V gene TRBV27 combines with J gene TRBJ2-2; 7 bases map to TRBD2. This CDR3 has 15 residues. V lost 6 bases, J lost 1 base, and 5 bases stayed unmatched. CDR1 MNHEY and CDR2 SMNVEV come from the germline V gene (reference sequence). Here the CDR3 reads CASRSSGENTGELFF. The CDR3 DNA reads TGTGCCAGCAGGTCTAGCGGAGAGAACACCGGGGAGCTGTTTTTT.

The V call is TRBV2, the J call TRBJ1-2, with D perhaps TRBD1 (5 bases). This CDR3 is built from 14 residues. CDR1 is SNHLY, CDR2 FYNNEI, per germline. Trimming pared 6 bases from V and 0 bases from J, leaving 11 bases between. CDR3 coding DNA: TGTGCCAGCAGGGACAAACAAGCTAACTATGGCTACACCTTC. Its protein is CASRDKQANYGYTF.

This chain's CDR3 is CASGVGAYRRNTEAFF. As DNA, the CDR3 is TGTGCCAGCGGGGTAGGGGCTTATCGGAGGAACACTGAAGCTTTCTTT. V is TRBV12-3 or TRBV12-4 and J is TRBJ1-1; TRBD1 is a possible D gene (5 bases). V was trimmed by 8 bases and J by 1 base, leaving 20 bases between them. The CDR3 is made up of 16 amino acids.

This CDR3 reads CASKVSAYNEQFF. The DNA of the CDR3 is TGTGCCAGTAAAGTATCGGCCTACAATGAGCAGTTCTTC. This rearrangement joins TRBV19 to TRBJ2-1; D is uncertain. The ends were cut back, 7 bases at V and 2 bases at J, with 9 bases in the middle. The CDR3 is 13 amino acids. CDR1 is LNHDA and CDR2 is SQIVND in the germline V gene (reference sequence).

This chain connects TRBV7-8 to TRBJ2-3; a possible D gene is TRBD1 (5 bases). The CDR3 totals 12 residues. Germline CDR1 is SGHVS and CDR2 is FQNEAQ. Trimming pared 7 bases from V and 2 bases from J, leaving 7 bases between. The CDR3 DNA sequence: TGTGCCAGCAAAGGGGCCACAGATACGCAGTATTTT. It yields the protein CASKGATDTQYF.